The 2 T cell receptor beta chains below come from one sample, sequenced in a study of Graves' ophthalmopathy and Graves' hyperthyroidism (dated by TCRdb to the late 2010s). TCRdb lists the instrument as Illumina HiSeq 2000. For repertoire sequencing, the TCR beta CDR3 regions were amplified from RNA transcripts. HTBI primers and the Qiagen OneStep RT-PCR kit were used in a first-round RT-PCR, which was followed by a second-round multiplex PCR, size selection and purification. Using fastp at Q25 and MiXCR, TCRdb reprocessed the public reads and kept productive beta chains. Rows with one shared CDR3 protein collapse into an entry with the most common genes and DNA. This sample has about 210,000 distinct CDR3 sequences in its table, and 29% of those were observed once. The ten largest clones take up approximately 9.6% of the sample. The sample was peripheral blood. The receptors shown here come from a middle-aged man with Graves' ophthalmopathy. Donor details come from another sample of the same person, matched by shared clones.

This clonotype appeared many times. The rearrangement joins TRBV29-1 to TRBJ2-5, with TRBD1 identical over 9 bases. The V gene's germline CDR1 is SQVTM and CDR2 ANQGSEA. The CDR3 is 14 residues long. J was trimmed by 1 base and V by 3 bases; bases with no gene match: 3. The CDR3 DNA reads TGCAGCGTTGACCCGACAGGGGGCCAAGAGACCCAGTACTTC. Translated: CSVDPTGGQETQYF.

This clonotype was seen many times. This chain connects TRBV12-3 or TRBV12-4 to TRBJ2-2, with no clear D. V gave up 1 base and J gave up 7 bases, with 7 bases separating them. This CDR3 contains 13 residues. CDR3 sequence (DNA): TGTGCCAGCAGTTTAGACCCCGGCGGGGAGCTGTTTTTT. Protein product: CASSLDPGGELFF.